The clone carrying this T cell receptor (beta chain) was counted ten times or more. This sample was taken from a study of T cells in Graves' hyperthyroidism and ophthalmopathy. Germline CDR1 and CDR2: ENHRY and SYGVKD. V lost 8 bases and J 0 bases, leaving 7 bases between the germline ends. The CDR3 is 13 amino acids. Amplification yielded TCR beta CDR3 regions, with RNA transcripts as the source. TCR CDR3 regions were first amplified by RT-PCR with HTBI primers. TCRdb re-derived calls from the multiplex PCR reads in MiXCR, one entry per CDR3 protein. This sample has some 340,000 distinct CDR3 sequences, with approximately 15% found just once.

The clonotype was recovered from a woman between 40 and 50 years old with Graves' ophthalmopathy. The chain joins TRBV10-3 to TRBJ1-4; D unresolved. Material for sequencing was blood. In DNA, the CDR3 is TGTGCCATCGCGGAAGCAACTAATGAAAAACTGTTTTTT. This encodes CAIAEATNEKLFF.